The clone carrying this TCR beta chain was picked up many times. What it binds is unknown. The junction and the germline gene differ at one end; a read error may be behind it. None of the patients had undergone any treatment ahead of thyroid surgery. This sample stems from a study of metastatic and nonmetastatic thyroid tumors. On the study more broadly: Malignant thyroid and benign thyroid patients provided blood and tumor or nodule tissue whose repertoires were compared.

Study results and caveats: When malignant thyroid tumors were compared with benign nodules, TCR beta diversity was reportedly significantly higher in the malignant tumors. This held in both blood and tumor samples.

In the study's own analysis: Built for papillary thyroid cancer, a distant-metastasis classifier drew on CDR3 differences across clinicopathological groups. TCRdb ran MiXCR on the PCR reads. These V and J calls are TCRdb output, not the study's own analysis. The profile shows tens of thousands of clones, 9% to 13% of them singletons. Sequenced: blood. The sequence was obtained from a male donor with papillary thyroid cancer or a benign thyroid nodule (not recorded which). Some clones in this sample may be carry-over from other donors' samples.

CDR3 region: CAGSPIGTGGTYNEQFF. The CDR3 nucleotides are TGTGCCGGCAGTCCCATCGGGACAGGGGGTACCTACAATGAGCAGTTCTTC. This sequence joins TRBV28 and TRBJ2-1; 11 bases line up with TRBD1. The length of the CDR3 is 17 residues. In germline, CDR1 is MDHEN, CDR2 SYDVKM. The full variable domain, in which reference TRBV28 and TRBJ2-1 provide the parts outside the CDR3, is DVKVTQSSRYLVKRTGEKVFLECVQDMDHENMFWYRQDPGLGLRLIYFSYDVKMKEKGDIPEGYSVSREKKERFSLILESASTNQTSMYLCAGSPIGTGGTYNEQFFGPGTRLTVL.